This TCR beta chain was recorded in a study of blood T cell repertoires in COVID-19. Participant ages covered about 18 to 89 years across 25 or so US areas. On this clone: Distinct nucleotide sequences in the sample also encode this CDR3.

TCRdb keeps only in-frame clones here, not all; method: immunoSEQ multiplex PCR. The sample lists about 180,000 clones, around 86% occurring once. The V segment lost 5 bases and the J segment 4 bases; nucleotides outside the gene matches: 2. The CDR3 consists of 13 residues. This sequence originates from a woman in her 30s who had recovered from COVID-19. Sample: PBMCs or T cells enriched from blood (not recorded which). This rearrangement joins TRBV12-3 or TRBV12-4 to TRBJ1-5; 7 bases fit TRBD1. CDR3 nucleotide sequence: TGTGCCAGCAGTCAACAGGGGAATCAGCCCCAGCATTTT. Its translation: CASSQQGNQPQHF.